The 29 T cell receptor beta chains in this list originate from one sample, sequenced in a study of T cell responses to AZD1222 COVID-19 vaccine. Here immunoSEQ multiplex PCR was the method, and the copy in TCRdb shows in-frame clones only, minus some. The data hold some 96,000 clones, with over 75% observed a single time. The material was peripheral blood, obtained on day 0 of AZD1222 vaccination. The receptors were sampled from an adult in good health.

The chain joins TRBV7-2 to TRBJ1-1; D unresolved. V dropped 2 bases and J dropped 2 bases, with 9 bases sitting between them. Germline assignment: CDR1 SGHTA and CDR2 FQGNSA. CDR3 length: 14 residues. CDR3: CASSLSLGNTEAFF. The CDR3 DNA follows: TGTGCCAGCAGCTTATCATTGGGAAACACTGAAGCTTTCTTT.

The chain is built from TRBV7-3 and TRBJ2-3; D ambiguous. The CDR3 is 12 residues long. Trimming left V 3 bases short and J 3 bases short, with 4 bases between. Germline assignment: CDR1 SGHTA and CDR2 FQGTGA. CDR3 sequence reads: CASSLSTDTQYF. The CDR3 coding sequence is TGTGCCAGCAGCTTGTCTACAGATACGCAGTATTTT.

CDR3 protein: CASSRRDRVADTQYF. The CDR3 DNA follows: TGTGCCAGCAGTCGCCGGGACAGGGTTGCAGATACGCAGTATTTT. V is TRBV27 and J is TRBJ2-3; 9 bases align to TRBD1. Germline CDR1 and CDR2: MNHEY and SMNVEV (reference sequence). J gave up 4 bases and V 5 bases, and 7 bases lay outside the gene matches. The CDR3 sequence is 15 residues long.

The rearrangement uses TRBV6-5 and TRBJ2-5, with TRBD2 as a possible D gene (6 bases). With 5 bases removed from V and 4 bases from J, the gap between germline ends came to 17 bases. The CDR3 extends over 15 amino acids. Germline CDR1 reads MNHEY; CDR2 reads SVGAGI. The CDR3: CASSTRGGLRETQYF. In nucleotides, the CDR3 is TGTGCCAGCAGTACCCGAGGAGGGCTAAGAGAGACCCAGTACTTC.

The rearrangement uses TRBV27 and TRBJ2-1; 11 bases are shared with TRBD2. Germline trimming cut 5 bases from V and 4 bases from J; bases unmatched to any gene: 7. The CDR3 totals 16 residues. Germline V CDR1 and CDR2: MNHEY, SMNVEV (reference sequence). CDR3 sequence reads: CASSISGGASYNEQFF. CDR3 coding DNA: TGTGCCAGCAGTATTAGCGGGGGGGCGTCGTACAATGAGCAGTTCTTC.

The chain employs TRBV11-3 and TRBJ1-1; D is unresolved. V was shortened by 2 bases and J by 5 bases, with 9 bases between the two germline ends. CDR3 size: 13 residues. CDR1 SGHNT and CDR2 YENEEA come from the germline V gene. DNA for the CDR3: TGTGCCAGCAGCTTATTGGCAGAAACTGAAGCTTTCTTT. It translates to CASSLLAETEAFF.

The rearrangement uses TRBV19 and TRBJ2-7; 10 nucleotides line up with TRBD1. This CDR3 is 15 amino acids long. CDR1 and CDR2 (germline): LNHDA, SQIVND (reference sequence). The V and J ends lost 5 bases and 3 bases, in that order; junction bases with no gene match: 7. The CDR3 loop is CASSGQGEAFYEQYF. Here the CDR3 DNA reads TGTGCCAGTAGTGGACAGGGGGAAGCCTTCTACGAGCAGTACTTC.

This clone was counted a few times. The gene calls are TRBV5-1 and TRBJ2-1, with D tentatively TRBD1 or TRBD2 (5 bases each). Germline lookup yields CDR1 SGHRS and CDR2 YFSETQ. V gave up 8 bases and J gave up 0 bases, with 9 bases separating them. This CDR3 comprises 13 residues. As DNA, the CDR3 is TGCGCCAGTGTGGGGGTCTCCTACAATGAGCAGTTCTTC. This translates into CASVGVSYNEQFF.

CDR3 coding DNA: TGTGCCAGCAGCTTAGAGCCCCCCGGCAGGTCCTACGAGCAGTACTTC. Protein: CASSLEPPGRSYEQYF. V and J are TRBV7-2 and TRBJ2-7; D unresolved. The CDR3 has 16 amino acids. V dropped 1 base and J dropped 1 base, with 14 bases sitting between them. Germline V lookup: CDR1 SGHTA, CDR2 FQGNSA.

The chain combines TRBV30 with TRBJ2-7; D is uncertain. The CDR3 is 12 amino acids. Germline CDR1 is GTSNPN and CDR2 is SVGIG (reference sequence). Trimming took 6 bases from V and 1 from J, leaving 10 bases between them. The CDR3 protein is CACQSDSYEQYF. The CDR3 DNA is TGTGCCTGCCAGTCCGATTCCTACGAGCAGTACTTC. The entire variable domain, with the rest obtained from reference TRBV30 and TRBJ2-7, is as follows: SQTIHQWPATLVQPVGSPLSLECTVEGTSNPNLYWYRQAAGRGLQLLFYSVGIGQISSEVPQNLSASRPQDRQFILSSKKLLLSDSGFYLCACQSDSYEQYFGPGTRLTVT.

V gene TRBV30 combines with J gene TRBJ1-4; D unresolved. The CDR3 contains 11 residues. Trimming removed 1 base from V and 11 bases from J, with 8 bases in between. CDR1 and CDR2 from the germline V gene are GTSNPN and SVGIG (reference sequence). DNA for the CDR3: TGTGCCTGGAGTGCATCTCGGAAACTGTTTTTT. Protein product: CAWSASRKLFF.

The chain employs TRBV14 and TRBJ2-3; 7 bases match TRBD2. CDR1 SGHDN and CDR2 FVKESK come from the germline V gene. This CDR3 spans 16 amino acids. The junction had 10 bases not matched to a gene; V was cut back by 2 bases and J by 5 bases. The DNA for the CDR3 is TGTGCCAGCAGCCAAAAAATGCCCCCGGGAGGAGATACGCAGTATTTT. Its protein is CASSQKMPPGGDTQYF. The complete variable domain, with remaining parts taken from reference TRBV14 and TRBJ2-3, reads EAGVTQFPSHSVIEKGQTVTLRCDPISGHDNLYWYRRVMGKEIKFLLHFVKESKQDESGMPNNRFLAERTGGTYSTLKVQPAELEDSGVYFCASSQKMPPGGDTQYFGPGTRLTVL.

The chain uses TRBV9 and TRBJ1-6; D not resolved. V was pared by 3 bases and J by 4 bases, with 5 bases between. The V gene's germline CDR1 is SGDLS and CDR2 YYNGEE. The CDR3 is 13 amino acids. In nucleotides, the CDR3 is TGTGCCAGCAGCGACGGTTATAATTCACCCCTCCACTTT. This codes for CASSDGYNSPLHF. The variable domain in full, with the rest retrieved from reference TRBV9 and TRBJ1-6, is DSGVTQTPKHLITATGQRVTLRCSPRSGDLSVYWYQQSLDQGLQFLIQYYNGEERAKGNILERFSAQQFPDLHSELNLSSLELGDSALYFCASSDGYNSPLHFGNGTRLTVT.

The CDR3 loop reads CASRRDRYEQYF. The CDR3 coding sequence is TGTGCCAGCAGGCGCGACAGATACGAGCAGTACTTC. This chain joins TRBV7-2 and TRBJ2-7; D may be TRBD1 (5 bases). The germline gives CDR1 SGHTA, CDR2 FQGNSA. This CDR3 has 12 amino acids. Trimming shortened V by 6 bases and J by 4 bases, and 10 bases separated the two germline ends.

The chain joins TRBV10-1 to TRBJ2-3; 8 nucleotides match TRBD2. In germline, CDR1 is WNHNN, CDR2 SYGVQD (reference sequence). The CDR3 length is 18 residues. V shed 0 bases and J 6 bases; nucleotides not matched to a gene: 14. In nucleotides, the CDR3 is TGCGCCAGCAGTGAGTCTGTGAGGGCTAGCGGGTATCCCGATACGCAGTATTTT. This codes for CASSESVRASGYPDTQYF.

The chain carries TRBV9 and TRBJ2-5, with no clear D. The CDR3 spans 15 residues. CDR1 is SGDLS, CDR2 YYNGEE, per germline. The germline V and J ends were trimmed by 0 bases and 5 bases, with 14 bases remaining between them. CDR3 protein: CASSVGNVPRETQYF. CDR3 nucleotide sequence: TGTGCCAGCAGCGTAGGTAACGTCCCACGGGAGACCCAGTACTTC.

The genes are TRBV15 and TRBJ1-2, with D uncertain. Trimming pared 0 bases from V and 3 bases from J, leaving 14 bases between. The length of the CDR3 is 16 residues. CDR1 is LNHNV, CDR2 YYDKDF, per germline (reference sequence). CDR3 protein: CATSRDGRRSHYGYTF. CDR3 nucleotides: TGTGCCACCAGCAGAGATGGGAGGCGGAGCCACTATGGCTACACCTTC.

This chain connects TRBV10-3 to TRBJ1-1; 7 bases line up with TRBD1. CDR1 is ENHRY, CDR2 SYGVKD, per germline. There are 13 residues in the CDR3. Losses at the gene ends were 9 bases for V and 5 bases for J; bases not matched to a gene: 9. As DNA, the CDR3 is TGTGCCATGGCCGACAGGGTGGAAACTGAAGCTTTCTTT. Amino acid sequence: CAMADRVETEAFF.

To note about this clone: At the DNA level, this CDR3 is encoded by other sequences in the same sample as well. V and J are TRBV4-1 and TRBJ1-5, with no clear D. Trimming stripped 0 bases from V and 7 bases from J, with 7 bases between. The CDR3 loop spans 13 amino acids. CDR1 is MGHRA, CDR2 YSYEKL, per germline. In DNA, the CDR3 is TGCGCCAGCAGCCAAGATCTGTCCCAGCCCCAGCATTTT. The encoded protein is CASSQDLSQPQHF.

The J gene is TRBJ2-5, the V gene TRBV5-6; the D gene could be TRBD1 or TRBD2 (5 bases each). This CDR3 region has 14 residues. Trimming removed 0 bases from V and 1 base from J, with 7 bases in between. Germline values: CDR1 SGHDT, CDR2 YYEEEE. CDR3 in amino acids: CASSLDGAQETQYF. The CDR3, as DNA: TGTGCCAGCAGCTTGGACGGGGCCCAAGAGACCCAGTACTTC.

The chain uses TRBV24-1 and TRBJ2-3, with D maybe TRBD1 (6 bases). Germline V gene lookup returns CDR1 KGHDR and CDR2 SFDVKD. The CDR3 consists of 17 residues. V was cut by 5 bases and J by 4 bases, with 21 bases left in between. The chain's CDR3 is CATSGKHLAGVADTQYF. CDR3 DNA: TGTGCCACCAGTGGTAAGCATCTGGCAGGGGTCGCAGATACGCAGTATTTT.

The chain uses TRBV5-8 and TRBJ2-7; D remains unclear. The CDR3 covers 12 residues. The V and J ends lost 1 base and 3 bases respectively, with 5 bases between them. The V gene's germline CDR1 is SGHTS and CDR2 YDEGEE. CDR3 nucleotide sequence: TGTGCCAGCAGCTTGAGAGTCTACGAGCAGTACTTC. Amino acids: CASSLRVYEQYF.

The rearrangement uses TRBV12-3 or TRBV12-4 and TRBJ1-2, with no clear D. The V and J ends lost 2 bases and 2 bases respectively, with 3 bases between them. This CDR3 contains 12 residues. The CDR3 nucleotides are TGTGCCAGCAGTTTATTGAACTATGGCTACACCTTC. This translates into CASSLLNYGYTF.

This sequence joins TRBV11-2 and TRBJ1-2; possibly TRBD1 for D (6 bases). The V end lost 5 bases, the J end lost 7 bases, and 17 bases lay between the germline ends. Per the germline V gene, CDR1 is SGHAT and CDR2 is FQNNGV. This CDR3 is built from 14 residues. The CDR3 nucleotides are TGTGCCAGCAGCCCCACACCTCTCAGGGGTGGCTACACCTTC. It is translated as CASSPTPLRGGYTF.

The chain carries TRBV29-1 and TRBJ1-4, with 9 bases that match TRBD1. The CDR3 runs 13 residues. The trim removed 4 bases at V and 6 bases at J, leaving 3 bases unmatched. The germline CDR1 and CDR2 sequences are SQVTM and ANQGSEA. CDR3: CSVGTGEHEKLFF. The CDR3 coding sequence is TGCAGCGTTGGGACAGGGGAGCATGAAAAACTGTTTTTT.

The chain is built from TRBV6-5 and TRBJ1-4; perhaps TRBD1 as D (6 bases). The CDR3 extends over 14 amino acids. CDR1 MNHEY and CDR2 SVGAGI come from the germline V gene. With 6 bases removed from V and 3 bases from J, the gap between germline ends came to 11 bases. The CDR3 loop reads CASSTGSSNEKLFF. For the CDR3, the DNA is TGTGCCAGCAGCACAGGGTCGTCTAATGAAAAACTGTTTTTT.

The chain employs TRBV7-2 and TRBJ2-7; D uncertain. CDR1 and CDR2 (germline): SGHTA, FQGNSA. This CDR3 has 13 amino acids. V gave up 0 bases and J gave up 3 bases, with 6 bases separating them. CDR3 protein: CASSLAPLYEQYF. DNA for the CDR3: TGTGCCAGCAGCTTAGCGCCCCTCTACGAGCAGTACTTC. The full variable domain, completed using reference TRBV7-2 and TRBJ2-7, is GAGVSQSPSNKVTEKGKDVELRCDPISGHTALYWYRQSLGQGLEFLIYFQGNSAPDKSGLPSDRFSAERTGGSVSTLTIQRTQQEDSAVYLCASSLAPLYEQYFGPGTRLTVT.

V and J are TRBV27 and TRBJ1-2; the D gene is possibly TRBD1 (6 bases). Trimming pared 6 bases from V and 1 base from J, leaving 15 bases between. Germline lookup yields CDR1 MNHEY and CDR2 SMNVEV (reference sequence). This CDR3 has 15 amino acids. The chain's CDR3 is CASSLAVGGNYGYTF. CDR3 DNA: TGTGCCAGCAGCCTCGCCGTAGGGGGTAACTATGGCTACACCTTC.

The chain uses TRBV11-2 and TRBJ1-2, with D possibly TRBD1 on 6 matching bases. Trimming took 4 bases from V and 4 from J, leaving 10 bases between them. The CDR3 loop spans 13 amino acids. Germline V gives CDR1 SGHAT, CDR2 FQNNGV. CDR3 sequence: CASSSTGVYGYTF. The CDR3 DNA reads TGTGCCAGCAGCTCGACAGGCGTCTATGGCTACACCTTC.